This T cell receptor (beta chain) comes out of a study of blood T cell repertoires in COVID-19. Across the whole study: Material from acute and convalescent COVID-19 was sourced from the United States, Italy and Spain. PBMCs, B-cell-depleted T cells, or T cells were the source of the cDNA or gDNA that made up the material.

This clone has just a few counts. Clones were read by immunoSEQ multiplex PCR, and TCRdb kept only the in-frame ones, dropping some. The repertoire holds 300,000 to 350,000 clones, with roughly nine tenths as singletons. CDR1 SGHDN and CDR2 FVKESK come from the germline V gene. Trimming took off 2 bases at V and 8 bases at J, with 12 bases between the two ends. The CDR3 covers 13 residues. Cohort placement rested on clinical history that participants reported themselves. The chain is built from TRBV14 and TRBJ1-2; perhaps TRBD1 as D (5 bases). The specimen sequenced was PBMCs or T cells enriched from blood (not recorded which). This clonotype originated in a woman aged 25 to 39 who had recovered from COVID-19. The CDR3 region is CASSQFSREGYTF. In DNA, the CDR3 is TGTGCCAGCAGCCAATTTTCCAGGGAAGGCTACACCTTC. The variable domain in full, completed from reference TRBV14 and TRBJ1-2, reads EAGVTQFPSHSVIEKGQTVTLRCDPISGHDNLYWYRRVMGKEIKFLLHFVKESKQDESGMPNNRFLAERTGGTYSTLKVQPAELEDSGVYFCASSQFSREGYTFGSGTRLTVV.